Below are 21 T cell receptor beta chains sequenced from a single sample in a study of blood T cell repertoires in COVID-19. Profiling relied on immunoSEQ multiplex PCR, and the TCRdb table lists in-frame clones only, not all of them. Of some 52,000 clones listed, around 90% are singletons. Material for sequencing was peripheral blood. The source is a human donor in a cohort sampled during active COVID-19.

CDR3 sequence: CASSSPGSEQYF. CDR3 coding DNA: TGTGCCAGCAGTTCCCCCGGGTCCGAGCAGTACTTC. The chain combines TRBV6-5 with TRBJ2-7; no definite D call. The CDR3 consists of 12 residues. The V gene lost 4 bases and the J gene lost 6 bases, with 10 bases spanning the gap. Germline V lookup: CDR1 MNHEY, CDR2 SVGAGI.

Comments on this clone: This CDR3 is also generated by other DNA sequences in the sample. The J gene is TRBJ2-7, the V gene TRBV7-9; D is uncertain. The V gene's germline CDR1 is SEHNR and CDR2 FQNEAQ (reference sequence). V shed 0 bases and J shed 1 base, with 4 bases lying between them. CDR3 length: 13 amino acids. The CDR3 here is CASSLATSYEQYF. CDR3 bases: TGTGCCAGCAGCTTAGCTACATCCTACGAGCAGTACTTC.

This rearrangement joins TRBV10-3 to TRBJ2-5; TRBD1 is a possible D gene (6 bases). The CDR3 has 13 amino acids. The germline V gene encodes CDR1 ENHRY and CDR2 SYGVKD. V lost 5 bases and J lost 5, with 12 bases in between. The CDR3 sequence: CAISLTGSETQYF. The CDR3 DNA sequence: TGTGCCATCAGTTTGACAGGTTCGGAGACCCAGTACTTC.

A single count supports this clone. CDR3 bases: TGTGCCAGCAGCAAAGGGACAGCAGATAGCAATCAGCCCCAGCATTTT. Translated, it gives CASSKGTADSNQPQHF. The rearrangement joins TRBV21-1 to TRBJ1-5; the D call of TRBD1 is as the table states it, not checked on the DNA. TRBV21-1 is flagged as a pseudogene. The CDR3 covers 16 residues.

The chain couples TRBV7-9 to TRBJ2-1, with D unresolved. Trimming removed 1 base at V and 0 bases at J, with 13 bases between. The CDR3 sequence is 17 residues long. Germline-derived CDR1 and CDR2 are SEHNR and FQNEAQ (reference sequence). DNA of the CDR3: TGTGCCAGCAGCTTAGTAGGAGATCGAAGCTCCTACAATGAGCAGTTCTTC. This codes for CASSLVGDRSSYNEQFF.

The CDR3 protein is CASSIIDRGTYNEQFF. The CDR3, as DNA: TGTGCCAGCAGCATTATAGACAGGGGCACCTACAATGAGCAGTTCTTC. The rearrangement links TRBV11-2 to TRBJ2-1; 8 nucleotides agree with TRBD1. The length of the CDR3 is 16 residues. The germline V gene encodes CDR1 SGHAT and CDR2 FQNNGV. The J segment lost 2 bases and the V segment lost 5 bases, leaving 8 bases of the junction unmatched.

This clone appeared a single time. The chain is built from TRBV6-5 and TRBJ1-2; 7 bases map to TRBD1. The V gene's germline CDR1 is MNHEY and CDR2 SVGAGI. The CDR3 extends over 16 amino acids. The V gene end was trimmed by 0 bases and the J gene end by 1 base; junction bases not matched to a gene: 5. The CDR3 DNA sequence: TGTGCCAGCAGTTACTCCAGACAGGGTTATAACTATGGCTACACCTTC. It encodes CASSYSRQGYNYGYTF.

The chain joins TRBV27 to TRBJ2-2, with D maybe TRBD1 (5 bases). Trimming left V 7 bases short and J 2 bases short, with 17 bases between. Germline V gene sequence: CDR1 MNHEY, CDR2 SMNVEV (reference sequence). The CDR3 is made up of 16 amino acids. CDR3 in DNA: TGTGCCAGCACCGCTGGGGCCGTAGAAAACACCGGGGAGCTGTTTTTT. Its translation: CASTAGAVENTGELFF.

CDR3 protein: CASSLARLALGSDEQFF. The CDR3 DNA follows: TGCGCCAGCAGCTTGGCCAGACTAGCTTTGGGTTCGGATGAGCAGTTCTTC. The chain is built from TRBV5-1 and TRBJ2-1; 7 bases are shared with TRBD2. The CDR3 extends over 17 amino acids. Germline V lookup: CDR1 SGHRS, CDR2 YFSETQ. Losses at the gene ends were 0 bases for V and 8 bases for J; bases not matched to a gene: 14.

The chain uses TRBV28 and TRBJ2-7; 12 bases match TRBD2. J lost 2 bases, V lost 3 bases, and 5 bases had no gene match. The CDR3 is 16 amino acids. The germline V gene encodes CDR1 MDHEN and CDR2 SYDVKM. CDR3: CASSFPRLAGAYEQYF. CDR3 nucleotides: TGTGCCAGCAGTTTCCCTAGACTAGCGGGGGCCTACGAGCAGTACTTC.

V usage is TRBV6-6 and J usage is TRBJ2-3; TRBD2 agrees at 7 bases. This CDR3 region has 15 residues. V lost 5 bases to trimming and J lost 1 base; unmatched junction nucleotides: 6. Per the germline V gene, CDR1 is MNHNY and CDR2 is SVGAGI (reference sequence). CDR3 amino acids: CASSTGTIRTDTQYF. The CDR3 DNA is TGTGCCAGCAGTACCGGGACTATACGCACAGATACGCAGTATTTT.

This clone appeared a few times. The gene calls are TRBV29-1 and TRBJ1-2, with a tentative D call TRBD1 (6 bases). This CDR3 contains 11 residues. Germline CDR1 is SQVTM and CDR2 is ANQGSEA. V dropped 4 bases and J dropped 8 bases, with 11 bases sitting between them. Written as DNA, the CDR3 is TGCAGCGTTGGGGAGGGGGTCGGCTACACCTTC. Translation gives CSVGEGVGYTF. The full variable domain, its missing parts supplied by reference TRBV29-1 and TRBJ1-2, is SAVISQKPSRDICQRGTSLTIQCQVDSQVTMMFWYRQQPGQSLTLIATANQGSEATYESGFVIDKFPISRPNLTFSTLTVSNMSPEDSSIYLCSVGEGVGYTFGSGTRLTVV.

V is TRBV21-1 and J is TRBJ2-1; TRBD1 is the table's D call, not checked against the DNA. TRBV21-1 is a documented pseudogene. The CDR3 consists of 12 residues. DNA for the CDR3: TGTGCCAGCACCACCGGGACAGACGAGCAGTTCTTC. Translation gives CASTTGTDEQFF.

The rearrangement links TRBV5-1 to TRBJ2-1; 9 bases line up with TRBD2. With V trimmed by 6 bases and J by 3 bases, 16 bases remained unmatched. Germline CDR1 is SGHRS and CDR2 is YFSETQ. This CDR3 has 18 residues. As DNA, the CDR3 is TGCGCCAGCACCCCTAACAGGGTCCGGACTAGCGACTACAATGAGCAGTTCTTC. This translates into CASTPNRVRTSDYNEQFF.

J is TRBJ2-7 and V is TRBV6-5, with 7 bases that match TRBD2. CDR3 length equals 11 residues. Trimming cost V 8 bases and J 6 bases; bases outside gene matches: 4. CDR1 is MNHEY, CDR2 SVGAGI, per germline. In DNA, the CDR3 is TGTGCCAGCTCGGGGGGTTTCGAGCAGTACTTC. This sequence encodes CASSGGFEQYF.

Written as DNA, the CDR3 is TGCGCCAGCGGCCTTTTGGCGGGAGGGCCCGATACGCAGTATTTT. Protein product: CASGLLAGGPDTQYF. This rearrangement joins TRBV5-1 to TRBJ2-3; 9 nucleotides align to TRBD2. The J segment lost 6 bases and the V segment lost 7 bases, leaving 12 bases of the junction unmatched. Germline V gene sequence: CDR1 SGHRS, CDR2 YFSETQ. The length of the CDR3 is 15 residues.

This clone was recorded once. V is TRBV13 and J is TRBJ2-7; TRBD2 matches 7 bases. CDR3 length: 15 residues. CDR1 and CDR2 from the germline V gene are PRHDT and FYEKMQ (reference sequence). Trimming took 2 bases from V and 4 from J; bases not matched to a gene: 8. The CDR3 loop reads CASSLIGSGLYEQYF. Here the CDR3 DNA reads TGTGCCAGCAGCTTAATCGGTAGCGGGTTGTACGAGCAGTACTTC.

The chain employs TRBV2 and TRBJ2-7, with a possible D match to TRBD1 (9 bases). The CDR3 consists of 17 residues. Germline CDR1 reads SNHLY; CDR2 reads FYNNEI. Trimming stripped 7 bases from V and 2 bases from J, with 24 bases between. In nucleotides, the CDR3 is TGTGCCAGCACAGGGACAGGGAACGGACTAGCCACCTACGAGCAGTACTTC. It encodes CASTGTGNGLATYEQYF. Variable domain in full (rest from reference TRBV2 and TRBJ2-7): EPEVTQTPSHQVTQMGQEVILRCVPISNHLYFYWYRQILGQKVEFLVSFYNNEISEKSEIFDDQFSVERPDGSNFTLKIRSTKLEDSAMYFCASTGTGNGLATYEQYFGPGTRLTVT.

This chain links TRBV2 with TRBJ2-7; perhaps TRBD1 as D (6 bases). Germline CDR1 SNHLY, CDR2 FYNNEI. The CDR3 is made up of 14 amino acids. V shed 6 bases and J shed 6 bases, with 18 bases lying between them. CDR3 DNA sequence: TGTGCCAGCAGAGAGATCAGGGGACGGGGCGAGCAGTACTTC. The encoded protein is CASREIRGRGEQYF.

V and J are TRBV24-1 and TRBJ2-1; D remains ambiguous. V lost 6 bases and J lost 0, with 17 bases in between. This CDR3 spans 17 amino acids. Per the germline V gene, CDR1 is KGHDR and CDR2 is SFDVKD. The CDR3 DNA sequence: TGTGCCACCAGTAGTTACTCCTACCCTAGCTCCTACAATGAGCAGTTCTTC. Translated, it gives CATSSYSYPSSYNEQFF.

This chain joins TRBV5-4 and TRBJ2-7; 7 nucleotides line up with TRBD1. Germline V gives CDR1 SGHNT, CDR2 YYREEE (reference sequence). The CDR3 loop spans 15 amino acids. The junction had 11 bases not matched to a gene; V was cut back by 4 bases and J by 4 bases. The CDR3 bases are TGTGCCAGCAGCCAGGGGAAGGGGGCTAGTTACGAGCAGTACTTC. This encodes CASSQGKGASYEQYF.